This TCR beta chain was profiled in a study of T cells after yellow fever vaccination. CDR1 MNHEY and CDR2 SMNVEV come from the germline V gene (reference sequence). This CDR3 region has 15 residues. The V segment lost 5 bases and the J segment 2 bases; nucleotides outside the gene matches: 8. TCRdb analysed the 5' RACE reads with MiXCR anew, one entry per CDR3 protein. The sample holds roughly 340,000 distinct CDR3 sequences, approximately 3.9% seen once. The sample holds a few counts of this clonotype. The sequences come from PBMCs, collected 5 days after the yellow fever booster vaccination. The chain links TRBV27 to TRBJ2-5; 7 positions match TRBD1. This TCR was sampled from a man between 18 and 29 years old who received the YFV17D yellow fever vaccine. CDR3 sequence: CASSPEGTVQETQYF. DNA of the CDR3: TGTGCCAGCAGTCCTGAAGGGACAGTACAAGAGACCCAGTACTTC.